These T cell receptor beta chains were read from a single sample in a study of blood T cells in healthy people across ages. TCRdb called the 5' RACE reads again in MiXCR, with one record for every CDR3 protein. The sample contains 1,500,000 or so distinct CDR3 sequences, 35% to 45% of which appear only once. The sequenced sample was blood. These receptors were collected from a young woman in good health. Each CDR3 is given with its conserved first and last residue. The D gene is left open where the match is weak. Some rows mark clone size as missing; the rest say once, few, many or name a class of expanded clone.

d_gene	j_gene	v_gene	abundance	CDR3nt	CDR3aa
.	TRBJ2-7	TRBV27	.	TGTGCCAACAGTTTGCTGGGGATCGACTACGAGCAGTACTTC	CANSLLGIDYEQYF
.	TRBJ2-1	TRBV4-1	.	TGCGCCAGCAGCCAAGAGTTGGGGGGGCCCTACAATGAGCAGTTCTTC	CASSQELGGPYNEQFF
.	TRBJ1-1	TRBV11-2	.	TGTGCCAGCAATCTAGGAGGTACCACTGAAGCTTTCTTT	CASNLGGTTEAFF
.	TRBJ1-4	TRBV11-2	once	TGTGCCAGCAGCGCTACGATGAGCGGGGAAAAACTGTTTTTT	CASSATMSGEKLFF
.	TRBJ1-1	TRBV6-6	.	TGTGCCAGCAGCAAAGATGGCACTGAAGCTTTCTTT	CASSKDGTEAFF
.	TRBJ2-2	TRBV6-6	.	TGTGCCAGCAGTTACTCCGTCCCGGGCACCGGGGAGCTGTTTTTT	CASSYSVPGTGELFF
TRBD2	TRBJ2-2	TRBV12-5	few	TGTGCTAGTGCCCAACCGGGGGGGCGCACCGGGGAGCTGTTTTTT	CASAQPGGRTGELFF
.	TRBJ2-7	TRBV21-1	few	TGTGCCAGCAGCAAAGGGGACAGGGGAGTCCACGAGCAGTACTTC	CASSKGDRGVHEQYF
TRBD2	TRBJ2-1	TRBV19	.	TGTGCCAGTAGGCTTACTAGCGGGGACTACAATGAGCAGTTCTTC	CASRLTSGDYNEQFF
TRBD2	TRBJ2-3	TRBV29-1	.	TGCAGCGTTGGAGGGAGCGGGAGGGCCGTCGGCACAGATACGCAGTATTTT	CSVGGSGRAVGTDTQYF
.	TRBJ2-1	TRBV20-1	few	TGCAGTCCTTTAGGGGGGCCTTCGCAGTTCTTC	CSPLGGPSQFF
TRBD1	TRBJ2-7	TRBV29-1	few	TGCAGTGTCACCGTCCGAGGGGGCCCCTACGAGCAGTACTTC	CSVTVRGGPYEQYF
TRBD1	TRBJ2-7	TRBV4-1	few	TGCGCCAGCAGCCAAGCGGGACAGGGGGACGAGCAGTACTTC	CASSQAGQGDEQYF
.	TRBJ2-7	TRBV12-3/TRBV12-4	few	TGTGCCAGCAGCCGAACAAGTCCCGAGCAGTACTTC	CASSRTSPEQYF
.	TRBJ1-1	TRBV12-3/TRBV12-4	few	TGTGCCAGCAGTCCTGGTGACAGACCGAACACTGAAGCTTTCTTT	CASSPGDRPNTEAFF
.	TRBJ2-2	TRBV25-1	.	TGTGCCAGCACCTCGCCCGAGGACATCACCGGGGAGCTGTTTTTT	CASTSPEDITGELFF
.	TRBJ2-7	TRBV3-1	.	TGTGCCAGCAGCCAAGACGGATATAGCGGAGGGGGATCCTACGAGCAGTACTTC	CASSQDGYSGGGSYEQYF
.	TRBJ2-2	TRBV3-1	.	TGTGCCAGCAGCCAAGAGCTGGACGACAACACCGGGGAGCTGTTTTTT	CASSQELDDNTGELFF
.	TRBJ2-7	TRBV20-1	.	TGCAGTGCTAGAGATCAGGACCTCTACTCCTACGAGCAGTACTTC	CSARDQDLYSYEQYF
TRBD2	TRBJ2-3	TRBV27	.	TGTGCCAGCAGTTTATCAGGTTTAGCGGGGGAAGATACGCAGTATTTT	CASSLSGLAGEDTQYF
.	TRBJ1-6	TRBV7-6	.	TGTGCCAGCAGCCGATACCGGCAGGGGAATTCACCCCTCCACTTT	CASSRYRQGNSPLHF
.	TRBJ1-1	TRBV20-1	.	TGCAGTGCTCCCAATGGGGTGGGGACTGAAGCTTTCTTT	CSAPNGVGTEAFF
.	TRBJ1-5	TRBV20-1	.	TGCAGTGTACCCCAGAGAGAGAGCAATCAGCCCCAGCATTTT	CSVPQRESNQPQHF
.	TRBJ1-2	TRBV7-9	few	TGTGCCAGCAGCCCCTACCAACAGGGCCGCTACACCTTC	CASSPYQQGRYTF
TRBD2	TRBJ2-3	TRBV11-2	.	TGTGCCAGCAGCTTAGTTGGGGTAGCGGGGGGCCTGAGCGCAGATACGCAGTATTTT	CASSLVGVAGGLSADTQYF
TRBD2	TRBJ2-1	TRBV7-3	few	TGTGCCAGCAGCCTACCCGGAGCTAGCGGGATAAATGAGCAGTTCTTC	CASSLPGASGINEQFF
TRBD1	TRBJ2-7	TRBV6-1	.	TGTGCCAGCAGTGAAGGGGACAGGTCAGTCTACGAGCAGTACTTC	CASSEGDRSVYEQYF
.	TRBJ2-4	TRBV20-1	few	TGCAGTGCTAGAGATGCGGGGCAGCTCGAGCTAGCCAAAAACATTCAGTACTTC	CSARDAGQLELAKNIQYF
TRBD1	TRBJ2-7	TRBV20-1	.	TGCAGTGCCGCATCCACGACAGGGCCTACCTACGAGCAGTACTTC	CSAASTTGPTYEQYF
.	TRBJ2-3	TRBV7-2	many	TGTGCCAGCAGCAAACGACAGTACGACTACACAGATACGCAGTATTTT	CASSKRQYDYTDTQYF
.	TRBJ2-6	TRBV6-5	.	TGTGCCAGCAGTTCTCCAGGGTTTAGAGGGGCCAACGTCCTGACTTTC	CASSSPGFRGANVLTF
.	TRBJ2-7	TRBV12-3/TRBV12-4	once	TGTGCCAGCAGTAGAAATAAGGGGGGGAGCTCCTACAATGAGCAGTACTTC	CASSRNKGGSSYNEQYF
.	TRBJ2-1	TRBV4-3	.	TGCGCCAGCAGCCAAGATACTAGGCTGGCTCCCTACAATGAGCAGTTCTTC	CASSQDTRLAPYNEQFF
.	TRBJ1-1	TRBV2	.	TGTGCCAGCAATCAGGGGAGGAACACTGAAGCTTTCTTT	CASNQGRNTEAFF
TRBD1	TRBJ1-1	TRBV29-1	.	TGCAGCGTCGGGACAGACATGAACACTGAAGCTTTCTTT	CSVGTDMNTEAFF
.	TRBJ2-5	TRBV7-6	.	TGTGCCAGCAGCTTAGCAGGGACGGTACAAGAGACCCAGTACTTC	CASSLAGTVQETQYF
.	TRBJ1-6	TRBV9	few	TGTGCCAGCAGCGTAGACCTTGGAGGACTGGATAATTCACCCCTCCACTTT	CASSVDLGGLDNSPLHF
.	TRBJ2-5	TRBV7-2	many	TGTGCCAGCAGCTTAGCTACAGAGACCCAGTACTTC	CASSLATETQYF
.	TRBJ1-2	TRBV7-2	few	TGTGCCAGCAGCTTATACGCTGGGAATGGCTACACCTTC	CASSLYAGNGYTF
.	TRBJ1-1	TRBV16	.	TGTGCCAGCAGCCAATATCGCGGAGATGAAGCTTTCTTT	CASSQYRGDEAFF
.	TRBJ2-5	TRBV6-2/TRBV6-3	.	TGTGCCAGCAGCTCCGCCCAGACCCAGTACTTC	CASSSAQTQYF
TRBD1	TRBJ2-1	TRBV5-1	few	TGCGCCAGCAGAGGACAGGGGGTAAGGGTTGAGCAGTTCTTC	CASRGQGVRVEQFF